These 18 T cell receptor beta chains came from one sample sequenced in a study of identical twins (TCRdb year 2016). Library prep was done by 5' RACE. The sample was run on an Illumina HiSeq 2000. TCRdb applied fastp at Q25 and MiXCR to the public reads, then kept only in-frame beta chains. Rows are combined by CDR3 protein, so each entry shows the most common genes and DNA. Across this sample there are hundreds of thousands of distinct CDR3 sequences, with roughly an eighth seen only once. The ten largest clones take up under 2% of the sample. Another study also made use of these data, one on yellow fever vaccine responses in identical twins.

The sequenced sample was PBMCs. Receptors were obtained from a woman aged 18-30 years in good health.

The chain recombines TRBV27 with TRBJ2-7, with TRBD1 matching 7 bases. The CDR3 is made up of 14 amino acids. Germline V CDR1 and CDR2: MNHEY, SMNVEV (reference sequence). Trimming took 2 bases from V and 3 from J; bases not matched to a gene: 4. The CDR3 spells CASSLRQGDYEQYF. The CDR3 DNA sequence: TGTGCCAGCAGTTTACGGCAGGGGGACTACGAGCAGTACTTC.

The rearrangement uses TRBV6-5 and TRBJ2-5, with TRBD1 matching over 9 bases. The length of the CDR3 is 18 residues. V trimming: 0 bases; J trimming: 5 bases; junction bases outside the gene matches: 13. Germline-derived CDR1 and CDR2 are MNHEY and SVGAGI. CDR3 loop: CASSYSGTGPLTGETQYF. For the CDR3, the DNA is TGTGCCAGCAGTTACTCGGGGACAGGGCCCCTAACGGGGGAGACCCAGTACTTC.

This clonotype was detected only a few times. J is TRBJ2-3 and V is TRBV18; D ambiguous. The CDR3 runs 11 residues. Trimming shortened V by 8 bases and J by 2 bases, and 5 bases separated the two germline ends. Germline CDR1 is KGHSH and CDR2 is LQKENI. The CDR3 sequence: CASLNTDTQYF. The CDR3 region has the DNA TGTGCCAGCCTAAACACAGATACGCAGTATTTT.

This clonotype appeared a few times. The V gene is TRBV21-1, the J gene TRBJ2-1; TRBD2 is the table's D call, not checked against the DNA. TRBV21-1 is given as a pseudogene. The CDR3 is made up of 18 amino acids. The CDR3 spells CASSKEPIRGGLNNEQFF. The CDR3 DNA follows: TGTGCCAGCAGCAAAGAGCCTATTCGGGGGGGCCTAAACAATGAGCAGTTCTTC.

The V and J genes are TRBV7-8 and TRBJ2-2; 8 bases map to TRBD1. CDR1 and CDR2 from the germline V gene are SGHVS and FQNEAQ. V was pared by 7 bases and J by 9 bases, with 13 bases of the junction left unmatched. The CDR3 runs to 15 residues. Written as DNA, the CDR3 is TGTGCCAGCACCCTCGTGGACAGGGCTGACAGGGAGCTGTTTTTT. As protein: CASTLVDRADRELFF.

For this clonotype: This clone may be a read error of a much larger clone one base away. This rearrangement joins TRBV3-1 to TRBJ2-2; maybe TRBD2 (5 bases). The CDR3 is 12 amino acids. Looked up from germline, CDR1 is LGHDT and CDR2 is YNNKEL (reference sequence). The CDR3 is CASSQNPGELIF. CDR3 in DNA: TGTGCCAGCAGCCAGAACCCCGGGGAGCTGATTTTT.

The chain recombines TRBV28 with TRBJ2-5; D might be TRBD1 (6 bases). The germline gives CDR1 MDHEN, CDR2 SYDVKM. The V end was cut by 3 bases, the J end by 2 bases, with 16 bases between. The CDR3 has 16 amino acids. DNA for the CDR3: TGTGCCAGCAGTTTCGGTCTGGGGGCCAATCAAGAGACCCAGTACTTC. Residues: CASSFGLGANQETQYF.

The CDR3 DNA sequence: TGCGCCAGCAGCCAATACGGAGATACGCAGTATTTT. This translates into CASSQYGDTQYF. The chain carries TRBV4-1 and TRBJ2-3, with D unresolved. The V gene lost 2 bases and the J gene lost 5 bases, with 5 bases spanning the gap. The CDR3 length is 12 residues. CDR1 and CDR2 from the germline V gene are MGHRA and YSYEKL.

This clonotype has at least ten counts. V is TRBV4-1 and J is TRBJ1-2; no definite D call. In germline, CDR1 is MGHRA, CDR2 YSYEKL. The CDR3 has 17 amino acids. V was cut by 0 bases and J by 0 bases, with 14 bases left in between. The CDR3 DNA is TGCGCCAGCAGCCAAGATCGCGCAGTCTCTGCTAACTATGGCTACACCTTC. Translated: CASSQDRAVSANYGYTF.

This clonotype was picked up many times. This chain joins TRBV12-3 or TRBV12-4 and TRBJ1-1, with TRBD1 matching 8 bases. This CDR3 comprises 13 residues. J gave up 4 bases and V 6 bases, and 4 bases lay outside the gene matches. CDR3 in amino acids: CASSNTGGTEAFF. CDR3 nucleotides: TGTGCCAGCAGCAATACAGGGGGCACTGAAGCTTTCTTT.

In this sample, this clonotype turned up a few times. The chain has TRBV7-2 and TRBJ1-2, with a possible D match to TRBD1 (6 bases). This CDR3 has 17 residues. Trimming cost V 3 bases and J 1 base, with 18 bases left between them. Germline loops: CDR1 SGHTA, CDR2 FQGNSA. CDR3 DNA sequence: TGTGCCAGCAGCTTTCGCTTTCTTGACAGGAATAACTATGGCTACACCTTC. This sequence encodes CASSFRFLDRNNYGYTF.

This clonotype was seen a few times. J is TRBJ2-7 and V is TRBV5-1, with 9 bases that match TRBD1. CDR1 is SGHRS and CDR2 is YFSETQ in the germline V gene. With V trimmed by 4 bases and J by 1 base, 12 bases remained unmatched. The CDR3 totals 17 residues. Here the CDR3 DNA reads TGCGCCAGCAGCCCTCCCAGGCCGGACAGGGGATCCTACGAGCAGTACGTC. The encoded protein is CASSPPRPDRGSYEQYV.

This clonotype was counted a few times. This chain connects TRBV6-5 to TRBJ1-1; D may be TRBD1 (5 bases). Germline V gene data show CDR1 as MNHEY and CDR2 as SVGAGI. The CDR3 runs to 15 residues. Trimming cost V 0 bases and J 7 bases, with 15 bases left between them. The CDR3 spells CASSYSMSPRDEAFF. The CDR3 DNA reads as TGTGCCAGCAGTTACTCGATGTCTCCCAGGGATGAAGCTTTCTTT.

CDR3 loop: CASSLTLRQAAPEETQYF. The CDR3 DNA sequence: TGTGCCAGCAGCCTAACACTACGACAGGCTGCTCCAGAGGAGACCCAGTACTTC. The chain combines TRBV7-6 with TRBJ2-5; possible D gene TRBD1, 6 bases. The CDR3 is 18 residues long. Trimming cost V 5 bases and J 5 bases, with 27 bases left between them. Germline CDR1 is SGHVS and CDR2 is FNYEAQ.

The DNA of the CDR3 is TGCGCCAGCAGCTTGGAAGGGGCCGGGACAGGGGGCTGGCGGGTTTACAATGAGCAGTTCTTC. Its protein product is CASSLEGAGTGGWRVYNEQFF. The chain couples TRBV5-1 to TRBJ2-1; 12 nucleotides align to TRBD1. Germline CDR1 SGHRS, CDR2 YFSETQ. The length of the CDR3 is 21 residues. J gave up 4 bases and V 0 bases, and 17 bases lay outside the gene matches.

This chain links TRBV10-1 with TRBJ2-7, with 9 bases that match TRBD1. In germline, CDR1 is WNHNN, CDR2 SYGVQD (reference sequence). Germline trimming cut 9 bases from V and 0 bases from J; bases unmatched to any gene: 12. CDR3 size: 16 residues. The CDR3 spells CARKGQGARDSYEQYF. For the CDR3, the DNA is TGCGCCAGAAAGGGACAGGGAGCTAGGGACTCCTACGAGCAGTACTTC.

This clonotype was picked up a small number of times. The chain is built from TRBV7-9 and TRBJ2-3, with D tentatively TRBD2 (6 bases). This CDR3 is built from 14 residues. V lost 10 bases and J 1 base, leaving 15 bases between the germline ends. The germline CDR1 and CDR2 sequences are SEHNR and FQNEAQ (reference sequence). CDR3 bases: TGTGCCACCACACTAGCCGGTGGCACAGATACGCAGTATTTT. Amino acid sequence: CATTLAGGTDTQYF. The full variable domain, with the rest looked up from reference TRBV7-9 and TRBJ2-3, is DTGVSQNPRHKITKRGQNVTFRCDPISEHNRLYWYRQTLGQGPEFLTYFQNEAQLEKSRLLSDRFSAERPKGSFSTLEIQRTEQGDSAMYLCATTLAGGTDTQYFGPGTRLTVL.

The chain is built from TRBV5-1 and TRBJ2-1, with 9 positions matching TRBD2. V lost 2 bases and J lost 0; bases outside the gene matches: 3. The V gene's germline CDR1 is SGHRS and CDR2 YFSETQ. The CDR3 extends over 16 amino acids. Written as DNA, the CDR3 is TGCGCCAGCAGCTTAGGGACTAGCTTCTCCTACAATGAGCAGTTCTTC. Protein product: CASSLGTSFSYNEQFF.